Included here is one T cell receptor beta chain sequence, with context. TCRdb reanalysed the 5' RACE reads using MiXCR and keeps one entry per CDR3 protein. The data show roughly 10,000 distinct CDR3 sequences, around 5% seen once. V was clipped by 3 bases and J by 5 bases, with 16 bases between them. CDR3 length equals 15 residues. Germline V gives CDR1 DFQATT, CDR2 SNEGSKA (reference sequence). The data originate from a study of early T cells in non-severe SARS-CoV-2 infection. V usage is TRBV20-1 and J usage is TRBJ1-4; D ambiguous. Input material: whole blood. This TCR derives from an adult who was a healthcare worker with PCR-confirmed SARS-CoV-2 infection or an uninfected control (not recorded which). Written as DNA, the CDR3 is TGCAGTGCTAGGCCTGCCGGGGTGGAAAATGAAAAACTGTTTTTT. It specifies CSARPAGVENEKLFF.